This TCR beta chain was captured by sequencing in a study of T cell responses to AZD1222 COVID-19 vaccine (dated by TCRdb to the early 2020s). With regard to the full study: AZD1222 recipients given second doses at about 4 weeks or at about 12 weeks were pooled, since spike-specific TCR depth and breadth were not found to differ between the two schedules. TCR sequencing was performed for roughly 240 trial participants, of whom roughly 200 were given two doses of AZD1222 and around 25 were given two doses of MenACWY control vaccine. Trial participants were enrolled into age subgroups of 18-55, 56-69 and 70-plus years, which contained around 150, 29 and 61 TCR-sequenced participants, respectively. What the study reported, not specific to this receptor: The 56-69-year group was small, and its depth increase did not reach significance, likely because of low power. Participants were mostly white British, with more females than males. The authors suggested clonal diversity may have been underestimated. Vaccine-associated CD4 TCRs spanned the whole spike protein, with dominant responses in regions 160-218 and 743-854. Nearly half of unique spike-specific TCRs reportedly recognized epitopes outside regions mutated in the B.1.351 and B.1.1.7 variants. No day 14 peak-response samples were available, so repertoires were characterized only after the peak T cell response. Only five to seven AZD1222 recipients were SARS-CoV-2 seropositive at baseline, limiting conclusions about previously exposed vaccinees. After two AZD1222 doses, both the breadth and the depth of spike-specific TCRs were significantly higher than at day 0 and than in MenACWY recipients.

The CDR3 regions of human TCRbeta chains were analyzed by immunosequencing. Per the source publication's procedure: Repertoire TCRs were matched against a reference library of SARS-CoV-2-specific TCRs generated with the MIRA antigen-specificity platform. Breadth was defined as the fraction of unique TCRs that were SARS-CoV-2-associated. Depth was defined as the fraction of total T cells that were SARS-CoV-2-associated. Each spike-specific TCR was assigned to its reactive spike region and to a CD4 or CD8 class using the MIRA data. Log10-transformed breadth and depth values were compared by one-way ANOVA with Sidak's multiple comparisons tests. This is the immuneACCESS table as TCRdb keeps it, with only in-frame sequences that have V and J called. A part of the clones is gone; compared with another copy, unresolved V genes explain less than half, and the rest is unexplained. The DNA gave D and trimming, while V, J and clone size come from that table. The sample profile shows over 100,000 clones; 65% to 85% of them were found once. The ten largest account for about 9.5% of the sample.

This clone has just one count. It lacks a known antigen. The record has no base qualities; no much larger clone is one base away. The intended sense of this specimen's time point label: baseline before first vaccination. Vaccinee samples were obtained from the UK trials COV001 and COV002, which included a single-blind randomized controlled phase 2/3 trial of AZD1222 (ChAdOx1 nCoV-19) in healthy adults. Trial participant PBMC samples were collected at day 0 and day 28 after the second dose for TCRbeta chain sequencing. Sequences were derived from peripheral blood, sampled on day 0 of AZD1222 vaccination. This clonotype was sampled from an adult in good health.

The CDR3 protein: CASYGQGSEKLFF. In nucleotide form, the sequence is TGTGCCAGCTACGGGCAGGGAAGTGAAAAACTGTTTTTT. The chain joins TRBV12-3 or TRBV12-4 to TRBJ1-4; TRBD1 is perhaps the D gene, given 5 matching bases. V is shortened by 8 bases, J by 7 bases, and the region joining them spans 14 bases. The CDR3 goes from the cysteine to the phenylalanine over 13 residues. Only the CDR3 portion is preserved as DNA: 39 bases, with reading frame beginning at the first base.